Listed below are T cell receptor beta chains from one sample, sequenced in a study of blood T cell repertoires in COVID-19. Method: immunoSEQ multiplex PCR; TCRdb's copy keeps in-frame clones and lacks some. The table has about 280,000 clones, roughly 80% seen once. Sequencing was performed on PBMCs or T cells enriched from blood (not recorded which). These receptors all stem from a man between 40 and 49 years old who had been exposed to COVID-19. Each CDR3 is given with its conserved first and last residue. The order of the fields is J gene, clone size, V gene, D gene, CDR3 DNA, CDR3 protein. D genes are given only for firm matches. The size field is filled for only some rows; it gives once, few, many or a size class.

TRBJ2-7 . TRBV18 TRBD1 TGTGCCAGCTCACCTTCCGGGACAGGGGGCTACGAGCAGTACTTC CASSPSGTGGYEQYF
TRBJ1-1 . TRBV11-2 . TGTGCCAGCAGCTTGGGCCAACTCGGCACTGAAGCTTTCTTT CASSLGQLGTEAFF
TRBJ1-2 . TRBV29-1 . TGCAGCGTTTTCGGGACAAACTATGGCTACACCTTC CSVFGTNYGYTF
TRBJ1-1 . TRBV12-3/TRBV12-4 TRBD1 TGTGCCAGCAGCCTAAGGACAGGGTTAACTTTCTTT CASSLRTGLTFF
TRBJ2-7 . TRBV20-1 TRBD2 TGCAGTGCTAGTTTCCAGCGGGAGTACGACGAGCAGTACTTC CSASFQREYDEQYF
TRBJ1-6 few TRBV11-2 . TGTGCCAGCAGCTTACAGGCGTCACCCCTCCACTTT CASSLQASPLHF
TRBJ1-1 . TRBV7-3 . TGTGCCAGCAGCTTCAACAGGGTAGGAACTGAAGCTTTCTTT CASSFNRVGTEAFF
TRBJ2-5 . TRBV9 . TGTGCCAGCAGCCCTTCGGGAAACCTCGGAGAGACCCAGTACTTC CASSPSGNLGETQYF
TRBJ2-1 . TRBV6-1 . TGTGCCAGCAGTGAGGGTAGGCGGAACCGAAGATTTTACAATGAGCAGTTCTTC CASSEGRRNRRFYNEQFF
TRBJ1-5 . TRBV19 . TGTGCCGCGGGGAGGGCCAGGGCTGGTCAGCCCCAGCATTTT CAAGRARAGQPQHF
TRBJ2-3 . TRBV12-5 TRBD1 TGTGCTAGTGGACCGGGACAGGGCGGAACAGATACGCAGTATTTT CASGPGQGGTDTQYF
TRBJ1-6 . TRBV6-5 . TGTGCCAGCAGTATAGGGTTAACAGGAAATTCACCCCTCCACTTT CASSIGLTGNSPLHF
TRBJ1-4 . TRBV24-1 TRBD1 TGTGCCACCAGTGATTTGGGCCCAGGGGGCGGTGAAAAACTGTTTTTT CATSDLGPGGGEKLFF
TRBJ2-5 . TRBV9 . TGTGCCAGCAGCCCCGGGGCAATTACCAGGGGCCAAGAGACCCAGTACTTC CASSPGAITRGQETQYF
TRBJ1-2 . TRBV3-1/TRBV3-2 . TGTGCCAGCAGCCAGGCCAAACAGGAACGTGGCTACACCTTC CASSQAKQERGYTF
TRBJ1-4 . TRBV21-1 . TGTGCCAGCAGCAACAACAGGGGCCCAGAAGCAACTAATGAAAAACTGTTTTTT CASSNNRGPEATNEKLFF
TRBJ2-2 . TRBV3-1/TRBV3-2 TRBD2 TGTGCCAGCAGCTTGATAGCGGGAAAGGCGGTCGGGGAGCTGTTTTTT CASSLIAGKAVGELFF
TRBJ1-5 . TRBV29-1 . TGCAGCGTTGAAGGACAGCCCAATCAGCCCCAGCATTTT CSVEGQPNQPQHF
TRBJ2-3 . TRBV6-5 TRBD1 TGTGCCAGCAGTTACGACAGGGGAAACACAGATACGCAGTATTTT CASSYDRGNTDTQYF
TRBJ2-3 . TRBV19 TRBD2 TGTGCCAGTAGCCATACTAGCGGGAGACGCTCAGATACGCAGTATTTT CASSHTSGRRSDTQYF
TRBJ1-6 . TRBV27 . TGTGCCAGCGGCGGCGATGGGGCTTCACCCCTCCACTTT CASGGDGASPLHF
TRBJ1-6 few TRBV5-6 . TGTGCCAGCAGCTTGGCCCAGGGTAATTCACCCCTCCACTTT CASSLAQGNSPLHF
TRBJ2-3 . TRBV6-2/TRBV6-3 . TGTGCCAGCAGTTATGGAGAGAGGGTAGATACGCAGTATTTT CASSYGERVDTQYF
TRBJ2-3 once TRBV4-1 TRBD2 TGCGCCAGCAGCCAGGGGGGGAGTCCAGATACGCAGTATTTT CASSQGGSPDTQYF
TRBJ1-3 . TRBV5-1 . TGCGCCAGCAGCGCAGAATTCTCTGGAAACACCATATATTTT CASSAEFSGNTIYF
TRBJ1-2 once TRBV15 . TGTGCCACCAGCAGAGATTTCGACACCGGGAGCTATGGCTACACCTTC CATSRDFDTGSYGYTF
TRBJ2-2 few TRBV4-1 TRBD2 TGCGCCAGCAGCCTCGGGGGGGCCGGGGAGCTGTTTTTT CASSLGGAGELFF
TRBJ2-3 . TRBV10-3 TRBD2 TGTGCCATCAATATAGCGGGGAGCACAGATACGCAGTATTTT CAINIAGSTDTQYF
TRBJ2-7 . TRBV6-2/TRBV6-3 . TGTGCCAGCAGCCGCCAATACAGGTACGAGCAGTACTTC CASSRQYRYEQYF
TRBJ1-1 . TRBV10-3 . TGTGCCATCAGCCTACAGGGTAGGGAGGGGAACACTGAAGCTTTCTTT CAISLQGREGNTEAFF
TRBJ1-2 once TRBV4-1 TRBD1 TGCGCCAGCAGCCCAGGCCGCGGGGACAGGGGTCTTGGCTACACCTTC CASSPGRGDRGLGYTF
TRBJ1-5 . TRBV5-6 . TGTGCCAGCAGTTCTCTCCGGGGGGCGGTTCAGCCCCAGCATTTT CASSSLRGAVQPQHF
TRBJ2-1 . TRBV12-3/TRBV12-4 . TGTGCCAGCAGTTTATCGCGGATTGAGCAGTTCTTC CASSLSRIEQFF
TRBJ2-5 . TRBV5-4 . TGTGCCAGCACCCCTCTCTCGGGGGAAGAGACCCAGTACTTC CASTPLSGEETQYF
TRBJ2-6 once TRBV19 TRBD1 TGTGCCAGTACCCCCGGGGACAGGGGGTCCGGGGCCAACGTCCTGACTTTC CASTPGDRGSGANVLTF
TRBJ2-7 . TRBV6-5 . TGTGCCAGCAGCACTAGCTCCAAAGGGTACGAGCAGTACTTC CASSTSSKGYEQYF
TRBJ1-5 once TRBV12-3/TRBV12-4 . TGTGCCAGCAGTTTATCGGGTCAGCCCCAGCATTTT CASSLSGQPQHF
TRBJ2-7 once TRBV9 . TGTGCCAGCAGCGGCGGGGGCACCTACGAGCAGTACTTC CASSGGGTYEQYF
TRBJ1-5 . TRBV2 . TGTGCCAGCAGTTCCGATCAGCCCCAGCATTTT CASSSDQPQHF
TRBJ2-5 . TRBV12-3/TRBV12-4 . TGTGCCAGCATGAGACAACGAGAGACCCAGTACTTC CASMRQRETQYF
TRBJ1-1 . TRBV5-1 TRBD1 TGCGCCAGCAGCCCCGACAGGGGGGGAGCTTTCTTT CASSPDRGGAFF
TRBJ2-2 . TRBV6-4 . TGTGCCAGCAGTCGGACTCACCCCGGGGAGCTGTTTTTT CASSRTHPGELFF
TRBJ2-7 . TRBV4-1 . TGCGCCAGCGCCATCGCCAGGGACATAACCTACGAGCAGTACTTC CASAIARDITYEQYF
TRBJ2-2 . TRBV6-5 . TGTGCCAGCAAGGGGACCGGGGAGCTGTTTTTT CASKGTGELFF
TRBJ1-4 . TRBV29-1 TRBD1 TGCAGCGCCGGTTCGGGACAGCTTAATGAAAAACTGTTTTTT CSAGSGQLNEKLFF
TRBJ1-2 . TRBV19 . TGTGCCAGTAGTCTGGCGGGGCGTCGGAACTATGGCTACACCTTC CASSLAGRRNYGYTF
TRBJ1-1 . TRBV28 . TGTGCCAGCCCCGAGGGCCGCGAAGCTTTCTTT CASPEGREAFF
TRBJ2-1 . TRBV11-2 TRBD2 TGTGCCAGCAGCTTCCCAGCTAGCGGGAGCTCCTACAATGAGCAGTTCTTC CASSFPASGSSYNEQFF
TRBJ2-1 . TRBV7-9 TRBD1 TGTGCCAGCAGCTTCCCGGGACAGGGTGTCGATGAGCAGTTCTTC CASSFPGQGVDEQFF
TRBJ2-7 . TRBV2 TRBD1 TGTGCCAGCAGGGCGGACAGGGGAGCGTCCTACGAGCAGTACTTC CASRADRGASYEQYF
TRBJ1-4 once TRBV2 . TGTGCCAGCAGTGATTTTAGAGGAATTAATGAAAAACTGTTTTTT CASSDFRGINEKLFF
TRBJ1-2 . TRBV27 TRBD1 TGTGCCAGCAGTTCACAGGGGTCCTATGGCTACACCTTC CASSSQGSYGYTF
TRBJ2-1 once TRBV6-5 . TGTGCCAGCACCCCAGGGCGCAATGAGCAGTTCTTC CASTPGRNEQFF
TRBJ1-3 . TRBV9 . TGTGCCAGCAGCCCCAGAATGTCCTCTGGAAACACCATATATTTT CASSPRMSSGNTIYF
TRBJ2-3 . TRBV10-3 TRBD2 TGTGCCATCACTAGCGGGGCGGGCACAGATACGCAGTATTTT CAITSGAGTDTQYF